Listed here is a single TCR beta chain. Its antigen is not identified. The sample comes from a study of cytomegalovirus exposure and HLA in healthy donors. Study-level results: Among donors in an Asian-associated ancestry cluster, a later analysis reportedly found fewer N-insertions than the approximately 700-donor mean.

The PCR used 60 Vbeta and 13 Jbeta primers. Method: immunoSEQ multiplex PCR; TCRdb's copy keeps in-frame clones and lacks some. The sample table sets out more than 95,000 clones. From germline, CDR1 is MNHEY and CDR2 SVGAGI. This CDR3 has 16 amino acids. Healthy bone marrow donors supplied every sample. The sequence was collected from a man in his forties or fifties in good health and CMV-seronegative. The chain couples TRBV6-5 to TRBJ2-5; 11 nucleotides agree with TRBD2. The J call may be faulty, since TRBJ2-7 better matches the DNA end. Source material: PBMCs. The DNA of the CDR3 is TGTGCCAGCAGTTACGTTTTAGCGGGAGGGCCAGACGAGCAGTACTTC. Its protein is CASSYVLAGGPDEQYF.